This is a list of T cell receptor beta chains from one sample in a study of T cells after yellow fever vaccination. TCRdb ran MiXCR on the 5' RACE reads and lists one entry per CDR3 protein. The sample consists of about 150,000 distinct CDR3 sequences, more than 6.5% of them appearing once. Source: CD4+ T cells sorted from PBMCs, taken 10 days after the yellow fever booster vaccination. These receptors were obtained from a man under 40 who received the YFV17D yellow fever vaccine. The CDR3 runs from the conserved cysteine through the conserved F or W. The D gene is left open where the match is weak. Some rows have no size entry. The others give once, few or many, or a class for an expanded clone.

j_gene: TRBJ2-7; v_gene: TRBV6-5; d_gene: -; abundance: many; len: 16; CDR3nt: TGTGCCAGCAGCCCGGTGAGGCGGGTTCGGGATTACGAGCAGTACTTC; CDR3aa: CASSPVRRVRDYEQYF
j_gene: TRBJ2-5; v_gene: TRBV5-1; d_gene: TRBD1; abundance: -; len: 14; CDR3nt: TGCGCCAGCAGTTCCCGACAGGGGCAAGAGACCCAGTACTTC; CDR3aa: CASSSRQGQETQYF
j_gene: TRBJ2-7; v_gene: TRBV7-9; d_gene: -; abundance: many; len: 15; CDR3nt: TGTGCCAGCAGCTTGTTGCGGGGTGGGGCCTACGAGCAGTACTTC; CDR3aa: CASSLLRGGAYEQYF
j_gene: TRBJ2-1; v_gene: TRBV14; d_gene: -; abundance: few; len: 13; CDR3nt: TGTGCCAGCAGCGGCACAATTTACAATGAGCAGTTCTTC; CDR3aa: CASSGTIYNEQFF
j_gene: TRBJ2-1; v_gene: TRBV20-1; d_gene: -; abundance: many; len: 11; CDR3nt: TGCAGTGCTCTAAGAATCCCTGAGCAGTTCTTC; CDR3aa: CSALRIPEQFF
j_gene: TRBJ2-1; v_gene: TRBV7-9; d_gene: -; abundance: many; len: 12; CDR3nt: TGTGCCAGCAGCTCCGCCGGGAGTGAGCAGTTCTTC; CDR3aa: CASSSAGSEQFF
j_gene: TRBJ2-5; v_gene: TRBV11-2; d_gene: TRBD2; abundance: many; len: 15; CDR3nt: TGTGCCAGCAGCTTAGGACTAGCGGGCCCAGAGACCCAGTACTTC; CDR3aa: CASSLGLAGPETQYF
j_gene: TRBJ2-7; v_gene: TRBV20-1; d_gene: TRBD1; abundance: many; len: 14; CDR3nt: TGCAGTGCTTTGGGACAGGGGAGCTCCTACGAGCAGTACTTC; CDR3aa: CSALGQGSSYEQYF
j_gene: TRBJ2-5; v_gene: TRBV6-5; d_gene: -; abundance: many; len: 13; CDR3nt: TGTGCCAGCAGTTACTCGGTCCAAGAGACCCAGTACTTC; CDR3aa: CASSYSVQETQYF
j_gene: TRBJ2-3; v_gene: TRBV7-3; d_gene: -; abundance: many; len: 14; CDR3nt: TGTGCCAGCAGCTCTTCCTACAGAGAGCATACGCAGTATTTT; CDR3aa: CASSSSYREHTQYF
j_gene: TRBJ2-1; v_gene: TRBV18; d_gene: -; abundance: many; len: 14; CDR3nt: TGTGCCAGCTCACCAGGCCCCAGGGTGGAAGAGCAGTTCTTC; CDR3aa: CASSPGPRVEEQFF
j_gene: TRBJ1-4; v_gene: TRBV19; d_gene: -; abundance: -; len: 12; CDR3nt: TGTGCCAGTACGCCAAGTAATGAAAAACTGTTTTTT; CDR3aa: CASTPSNEKLFF
j_gene: TRBJ2-2; v_gene: TRBV29-1; d_gene: -; abundance: many; len: 12; CDR3nt: TGCAGCGTTGCGACGAACACCGGGGAGCTGTTTTTT; CDR3aa: CSVATNTGELFF
j_gene: TRBJ2-2; v_gene: TRBV5-1; d_gene: TRBD2; abundance: many; len: 16; CDR3nt: TGCGCCAGCAGGCCCCCCGGGACTAGCACCACCGGGGAGCTGTTTTTT; CDR3aa: CASRPPGTSTTGELFF
j_gene: TRBJ2-2; v_gene: TRBV7-9; d_gene: -; abundance: many; len: 11; CDR3nt: TGTGCCAGCAGCCCCGGGGGGGAGCTGTTTTTT; CDR3aa: CASSPGGELFF
j_gene: TRBJ1-5; v_gene: TRBV12-5; d_gene: -; abundance: -; len: 11; CDR3nt: TGTGCTAGTGGTTCCCCAGGGCCCCAGCATTTT; CDR3aa: CASGSPGPQHF
j_gene: TRBJ2-1; v_gene: TRBV7-3; d_gene: -; abundance: many; len: 14; CDR3nt: TGTGCCAGCAGCCTAGGCGGGATTTACAATGAGCAGTTCTTC; CDR3aa: CASSLGGIYNEQFF
j_gene: TRBJ1-1; v_gene: TRBV7-9; d_gene: TRBD1; abundance: many; len: 13; CDR3nt: TGTGCCAGCAGCTTTACGTCCGGGACAGGGTCGCTCTTT; CDR3aa: CASSFTSGTGSLF
j_gene: TRBJ2-3; v_gene: TRBV27; d_gene: TRBD1; abundance: many; len: 14; CDR3nt: TGTGCCAGCAGTTTAACAGGGGGCGCAAATACGCAGTATTTT; CDR3aa: CASSLTGGANTQYF
j_gene: TRBJ2-5; v_gene: TRBV5-1; d_gene: TRBD1; abundance: many; len: 14; CDR3nt: TGCGCCAGCAGCTCATCCGGGACAGCTGAGACCCAGTACTTC; CDR3aa: CASSSSGTAETQYF
j_gene: TRBJ1-4; v_gene: TRBV18; d_gene: -; abundance: few; len: 14; CDR3nt: TGTGCCAGCTCACCAGACCTTAATAATGAAAAACTGTTTTTT; CDR3aa: CASSPDLNNEKLFF
j_gene: TRBJ1-5; v_gene: TRBV12-3/TRBV12-4; d_gene: -; abundance: many; len: 16; CDR3nt: TGTGCCAGCACCACCACCGGCCAGGGAAAATGGCAGCCCCAGCATTTT; CDR3aa: CASTTTGQGKWQPQHF
j_gene: TRBJ1-3; v_gene: TRBV7-6; d_gene: -; abundance: many; len: 14; CDR3nt: TGTGCCAGCAGCCAAGGGGTTGCTGGAAACACCATATATTTT; CDR3aa: CASSQGVAGNTIYF
j_gene: TRBJ2-1; v_gene: TRBV6-1; d_gene: TRBD2; abundance: many; len: 15; CDR3nt: TGTGCCAGCAGCCCTTCTAGCGGGAACTACAATGAGCAGTTCTTC; CDR3aa: CASSPSSGNYNEQFF
j_gene: TRBJ1-1; v_gene: TRBV7-3; d_gene: -; abundance: many; len: 13; CDR3nt: TGTGCCAGCAGCTTAACCCCGCCTTCTGAAGCTTTCTTT; CDR3aa: CASSLTPPSEAFF
j_gene: TRBJ1-6; v_gene: TRBV20-1; d_gene: TRBD1; abundance: many; len: 16; CDR3nt: TGCAGTGCTAGAGAGACCACAGGGGGTGAAAATTCACCCCTCCACTTT; CDR3aa: CSARETTGGENSPLHF
j_gene: TRBJ1-6; v_gene: TRBV7-2; d_gene: -; abundance: many; len: 14; CDR3nt: TGTGCCAGCAGCTCCGGGGGCCCCTCTTCACCCCTCCACTTT; CDR3aa: CASSSGGPSSPLHF
j_gene: TRBJ2-2; v_gene: TRBV30; d_gene: -; abundance: -; len: 13; CDR3nt: TGTGCCTGGAGTGTTTCCCGGACCGGGGAGCTGTTTTTT; CDR3aa: CAWSVSRTGELFF
j_gene: TRBJ2-3; v_gene: TRBV5-1; d_gene: -; abundance: many; len: 16; CDR3nt: TGCGCCAGCAGCTCCTATGTGGGTACGGGCACAGATACGCAGTATTTT; CDR3aa: CASSSYVGTGTDTQYF
j_gene: TRBJ1-1; v_gene: TRBV5-1; d_gene: -; abundance: few; len: 13; CDR3nt: TGCGCCAGCAGCTTGCGAGGGGACACTGAAGCTTTCTTT; CDR3aa: CASSLRGDTEAFF
j_gene: TRBJ1-3; v_gene: TRBV5-6; d_gene: -; abundance: few; len: 18; CDR3nt: TGTGCCAGCAGCTTCCGCCGGCCAGGCGTTTCCTCTGGAAACACCATATATTTT; CDR3aa: CASSFRRPGVSSGNTIYF
j_gene: TRBJ2-2; v_gene: TRBV9; d_gene: -; abundance: many; len: 18; CDR3nt: TGTGCCAGCAGCCCTTTCCTTGCTAGACTAGGGAACACCGGGGAGCTGTTTTTT; CDR3aa: CASSPFLARLGNTGELFF
j_gene: TRBJ2-2; v_gene: TRBV28; d_gene: -; abundance: many; len: 16; CDR3nt: TGTGCCAGCAGATCCAATATCTTAGCGGTCACCGGGGAGCTGTTTTTT; CDR3aa: CASRSNILAVTGELFF
j_gene: TRBJ2-1; v_gene: TRBV20-1; d_gene: TRBD2; abundance: few; len: 12; CDR3nt: TGCAGTGCTAGTCCCACTAGCGTTGAGCAGTTCTTC; CDR3aa: CSASPTSVEQFF
j_gene: TRBJ2-1; v_gene: TRBV10-3; d_gene: TRBD2; abundance: many; len: 20; CDR3nt: TGTGCCATCAGTGGGCCGGTTCGAGGACTAGCGGGTTCCACCTACAATGAGCAGTTCTTC; CDR3aa: CAISGPVRGLAGSTYNEQFF
j_gene: TRBJ2-7; v_gene: TRBV20-1; d_gene: -; abundance: many; len: 14; CDR3nt: TGCAGTGCTGCCGTAGCGGTCCGTCTCTACGAGCAGTACTTC; CDR3aa: CSAAVAVRLYEQYF
j_gene: TRBJ2-1; v_gene: TRBV5-6; d_gene: -; abundance: many; len: 15; CDR3nt: TGTGCCAGCAGCTTGGTACAATTCTCCTACAATGAGCAGTTCTTC; CDR3aa: CASSLVQFSYNEQFF
j_gene: TRBJ2-2; v_gene: TRBV3-1; d_gene: -; abundance: many; len: 12; CDR3nt: TGTGCCAGCGCACAGGGAGGTGGGGAGCTGTTTTTT; CDR3aa: CASAQGGGELFF
j_gene: TRBJ2-1; v_gene: TRBV4-1; d_gene: TRBD2; abundance: few; len: 13; CDR3nt: TGCGCCAGCAGCCGGGGGGGGGAGCCTGAGCAGTTCTTC; CDR3aa: CASSRGGEPEQFF
j_gene: TRBJ2-2; v_gene: TRBV2; d_gene: -; abundance: many; len: 18; CDR3nt: TGTGCCAGCAGTCGGGAGATGAGGGGATTGTCGAACACCGGGGAGCTGTTTTTT; CDR3aa: CASSREMRGLSNTGELFF
j_gene: TRBJ2-3; v_gene: TRBV19; d_gene: -; abundance: many; len: 10; CDR3nt: TGTGCCACAGGGGTTGATACGCAGTATTTT; CDR3aa: CATGVDTQYF
j_gene: TRBJ2-3; v_gene: TRBV6-6; d_gene: -; abundance: many; len: 12; CDR3nt: TGTGCCAGCAGCCGACGCGCAGATACGCAGTATTTT; CDR3aa: CASSRRADTQYF
j_gene: TRBJ2-5; v_gene: TRBV11-1; d_gene: -; abundance: many; len: 18; CDR3nt: TGTGCCAGCAGCCCCCGAGGGATAACACGAGAGGTCCAAGAGACCCAGTACTTC; CDR3aa: CASSPRGITREVQETQYF
j_gene: TRBJ1-4; v_gene: TRBV7-9; d_gene: -; abundance: few; len: 15; CDR3nt: TGTGCCAGCAGCTTAGCTGGGGTATCGGGCGAAAAACTGTTTTTT; CDR3aa: CASSLAGVSGEKLFF
j_gene: TRBJ2-1; v_gene: TRBV5-1; d_gene: TRBD1; abundance: many; len: 16; CDR3nt: TGCGCCAGCAGCTTCCCCCCGGGACAGGTTAACAATGAGCAGTTCTTC; CDR3aa: CASSFPPGQVNNEQFF
j_gene: TRBJ2-3; v_gene: TRBV5-1; d_gene: TRBD1; abundance: many; len: 15; CDR3nt: TGCGCCAGCAGCTTGCTCGGACAGGGCACAGATACGCAGTATTTT; CDR3aa: CASSLLGQGTDTQYF
j_gene: TRBJ1-1; v_gene: TRBV10-2; d_gene: -; abundance: -; len: 15; CDR3nt: TGCGCCAGCAGTACCTCAGGACAGAAAAACACTGAAGCTTTCTTT; CDR3aa: CASSTSGQKNTEAFF
j_gene: TRBJ2-1; v_gene: TRBV5-5; d_gene: -; abundance: many; len: 17; CDR3nt: TGTGCCAGCAGCTTGCTTTATGAGCGGTTCGCCTACAATGAGCAGTTCTTC; CDR3aa: CASSLLYERFAYNEQFF
j_gene: TRBJ2-3; v_gene: TRBV7-9; d_gene: TRBD1; abundance: -; len: 19; CDR3nt: TGTGCCAGCAGCTTAGGGGGGACAGGCTCGGGAGTTTTCGAAGATACGCAGTATTTT; CDR3aa: CASSLGGTGSGVFEDTQYF
j_gene: TRBJ1-5; v_gene: TRBV7-2; d_gene: TRBD1; abundance: many; len: 15; CDR3nt: TGTGCCAGCAGCTTGACAGGGGTGAATAATCAGCCCCAGCATTTT; CDR3aa: CASSLTGVNNQPQHF
j_gene: TRBJ2-7; v_gene: TRBV11-2; d_gene: -; abundance: many; len: 17; CDR3nt: TGTGCCAGCAGCTTCCCTCAGACTATACGAAGTTCCTACGAGCAGTACTTC; CDR3aa: CASSFPQTIRSSYEQYF
j_gene: TRBJ2-1; v_gene: TRBV4-2; d_gene: -; abundance: many; len: 15; CDR3nt: TGTGCCAGCAGCCAAGAGGGCCCCTCGGCGCGGGAGCAGTTCTTC; CDR3aa: CASSQEGPSAREQFF
j_gene: TRBJ2-2; v_gene: TRBV20-1; d_gene: TRBD1; abundance: many; len: 16; CDR3nt: TGCAGTGCCTCCTCCCAAGGGGGCCCCAACACCGGGGAGCTGTTTTTT; CDR3aa: CSASSQGGPNTGELFF
j_gene: TRBJ2-1; v_gene: TRBV19; d_gene: -; abundance: many; len: 17; CDR3nt: TGTGCCAGTAGTATAGACTCCAGGGGGGTCTCTTACAATGAGCAGTTCTTC; CDR3aa: CASSIDSRGVSYNEQFF
j_gene: TRBJ2-2; v_gene: TRBV20-1; d_gene: TRBD2; abundance: many; len: 14; CDR3nt: TGCAGTGCTAGCTCGGGACTAGCTGCCGGGGAGCTGTTTTTT; CDR3aa: CSASSGLAAGELFF